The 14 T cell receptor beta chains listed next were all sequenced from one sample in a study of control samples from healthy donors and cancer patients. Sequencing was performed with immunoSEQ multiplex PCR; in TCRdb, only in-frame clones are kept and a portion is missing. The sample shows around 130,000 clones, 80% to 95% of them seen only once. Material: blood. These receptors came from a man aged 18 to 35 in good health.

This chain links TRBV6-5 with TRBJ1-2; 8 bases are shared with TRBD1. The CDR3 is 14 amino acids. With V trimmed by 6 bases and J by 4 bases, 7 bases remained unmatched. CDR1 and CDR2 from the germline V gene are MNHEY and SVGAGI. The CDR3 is CASSPGQGTYGYTF. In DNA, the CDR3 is TGTGCCAGCAGCCCCGGACAGGGAACCTATGGCTACACCTTC.

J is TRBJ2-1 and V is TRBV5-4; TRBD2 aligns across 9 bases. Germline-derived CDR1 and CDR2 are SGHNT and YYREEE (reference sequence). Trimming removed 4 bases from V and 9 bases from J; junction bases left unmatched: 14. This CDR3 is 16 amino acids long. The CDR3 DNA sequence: TGTGCCAGCAGCCATATGTCGCGGGAGGGCCGGCGTGAGCAGTTCTTC. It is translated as CASSHMSREGRREQFF.

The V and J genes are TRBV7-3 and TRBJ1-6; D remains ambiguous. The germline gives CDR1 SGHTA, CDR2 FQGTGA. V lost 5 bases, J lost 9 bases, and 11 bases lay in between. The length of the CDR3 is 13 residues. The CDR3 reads CASSPSAGSPLHF. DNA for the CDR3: TGTGCCAGCAGCCCCTCGGCCGGTTCACCCCTCCACTTT.

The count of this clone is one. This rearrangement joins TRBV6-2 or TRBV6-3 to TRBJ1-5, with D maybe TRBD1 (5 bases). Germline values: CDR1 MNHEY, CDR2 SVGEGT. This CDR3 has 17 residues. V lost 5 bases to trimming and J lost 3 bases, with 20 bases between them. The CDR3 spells CASSPHIPTGDNQPQHF. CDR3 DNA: TGTGCCAGCAGTCCGCATATCCCTACAGGAGACAATCAGCCCCAGCATTTT.

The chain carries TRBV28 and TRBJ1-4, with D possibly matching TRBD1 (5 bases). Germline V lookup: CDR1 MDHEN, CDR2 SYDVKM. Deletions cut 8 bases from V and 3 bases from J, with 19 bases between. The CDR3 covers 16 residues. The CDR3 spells CASENLGGVPNEKLFF. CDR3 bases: TGTGCCAGCGAAAATTTGGGAGGGGTCCCTAATGAAAAACTGTTTTTT. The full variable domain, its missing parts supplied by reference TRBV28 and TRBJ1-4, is DVKVTQSSRYLVKRTGEKVFLECVQDMDHENMFWYRQDPGLGLRLIYFSYDVKMKEKGDIPEGYSVSREKKERFSLILESASTNQTSMYLCASENLGGVPNEKLFFGSGTQLSVL.

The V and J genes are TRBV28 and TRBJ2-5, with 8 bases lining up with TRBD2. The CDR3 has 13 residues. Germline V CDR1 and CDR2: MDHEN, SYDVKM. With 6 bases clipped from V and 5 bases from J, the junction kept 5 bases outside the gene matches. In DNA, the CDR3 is TGTGCCAGCAGAAATAGCGGGAAGGAGACCCAGTACTTC. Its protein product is CASRNSGKETQYF.

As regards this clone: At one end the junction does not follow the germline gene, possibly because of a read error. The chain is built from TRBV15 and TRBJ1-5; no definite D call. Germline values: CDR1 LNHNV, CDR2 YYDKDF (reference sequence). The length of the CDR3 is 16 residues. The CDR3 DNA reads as TGTGCCACCAGCACCAAAGCCAGTATCAGCAAACAGCCCCAGCATTTT. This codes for CATSTKASISKQPQHF.

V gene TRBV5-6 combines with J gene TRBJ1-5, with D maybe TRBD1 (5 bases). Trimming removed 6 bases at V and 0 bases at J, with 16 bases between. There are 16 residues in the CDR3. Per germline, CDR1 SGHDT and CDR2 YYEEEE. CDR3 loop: CASNYWGGYSNQPQHF. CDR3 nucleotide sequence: TGTGCCAGCAACTATTGGGGGGGATATAGCAATCAGCCCCAGCATTTT.

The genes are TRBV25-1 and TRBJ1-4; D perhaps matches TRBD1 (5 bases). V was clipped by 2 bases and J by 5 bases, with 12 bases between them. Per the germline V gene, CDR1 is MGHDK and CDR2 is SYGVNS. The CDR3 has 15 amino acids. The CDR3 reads CASSEQGRANEKLFF. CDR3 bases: TGTGCCAGCAGTGAACAGGGCAGGGCGAATGAAAAACTGTTTTTT.

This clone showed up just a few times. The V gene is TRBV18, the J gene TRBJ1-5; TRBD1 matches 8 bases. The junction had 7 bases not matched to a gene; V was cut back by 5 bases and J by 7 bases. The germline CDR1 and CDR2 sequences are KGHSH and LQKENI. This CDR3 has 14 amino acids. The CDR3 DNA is TGTGCCAGCTCAGTGGACAGGGATGCACAGCCCCAGCATTTT. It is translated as CASSVDRDAQPQHF.

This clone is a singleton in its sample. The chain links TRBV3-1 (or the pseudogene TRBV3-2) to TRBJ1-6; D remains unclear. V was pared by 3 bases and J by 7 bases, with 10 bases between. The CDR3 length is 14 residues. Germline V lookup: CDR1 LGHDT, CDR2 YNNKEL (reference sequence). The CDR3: CASSHSRGNSPLHF. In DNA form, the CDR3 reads TGTGCCAGCAGCCACTCCCGAGGGAATTCACCCCTCCACTTT.

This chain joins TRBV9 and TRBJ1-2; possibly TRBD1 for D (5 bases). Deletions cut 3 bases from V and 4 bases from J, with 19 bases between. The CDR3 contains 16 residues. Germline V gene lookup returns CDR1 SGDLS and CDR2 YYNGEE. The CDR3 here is CASSENRDRGLYGYTF. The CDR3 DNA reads TGTGCCAGCAGCGAAAACCGGGACCGAGGTCTCTATGGCTACACCTTC.

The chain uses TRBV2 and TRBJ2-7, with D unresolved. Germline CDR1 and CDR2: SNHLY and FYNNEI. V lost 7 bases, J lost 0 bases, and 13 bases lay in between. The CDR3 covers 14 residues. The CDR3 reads CASTIDSSSYEQYV. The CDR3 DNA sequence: TGTGCCAGCACAATAGACTCTAGCTCCTACGAGCAGTACGTC.

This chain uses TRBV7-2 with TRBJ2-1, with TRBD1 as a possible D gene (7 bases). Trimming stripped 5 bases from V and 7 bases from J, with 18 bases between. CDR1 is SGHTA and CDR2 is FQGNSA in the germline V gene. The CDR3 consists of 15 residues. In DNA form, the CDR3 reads TGTGCCAGCAGCACCAGACAGGGAGGCCCGAATGAGCAGTTCTTC. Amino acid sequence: CASSTRQGGPNEQFF.